This entry lists 5 T cell receptor beta chains sequenced from one sample in a study of CD8+CD57+ T cells in acquired aplastic anemia. In patients chosen for sequencing, flow cytometry had shown CD8+CD57+ cell expansion. Both TCR beta VDJ combination and CDR3 sequence profiling were carried out. Genomic DNA was the template for this profiling. TCRdb called the reads again in MiXCR, with one record for every CDR3 protein. The sample holds approximately 250,000 distinct CDR3 sequences, 82% seen once. Source material: sorted CD4+, CD8+, or CD8+CD57+ T cells (not recorded which) from PBMCs. These receptor sequences come from a human donor with aplastic anemia.

The J gene is TRBJ1-1, the V gene TRBV7-2; D may be TRBD1 (6 bases). CDR3 size: 14 residues. Germline lookup yields CDR1 SGHTA and CDR2 FQGNSA. The V and J ends lost 4 bases and 11 bases respectively, with 20 bases between them. The CDR3 spells CASSCAGVFAAAFF. In nucleotides, the CDR3 is TGTGCCAGCAGCTGTGCAGGGGTTTTCGCTGCGGCTTTCTTT. The variable domain in full, completed from reference TRBV7-2 and TRBJ1-1, reads GAGVSQSPSNKVTEKGKDVELRCDPISGHTALYWYRQSLGQGLEFLIYFQGNSAPDKSGLPSDRFSAERTGGSVSTLTIQRTQQEDSAVYLCASSCAGVFAAAFFGQGTRLTVV.

Only a few counts were recorded for this clonotype. The V and J genes are TRBV7-8 and TRBJ2-5; TRBD2 agrees at 14 bases. Germline V CDR1 and CDR2: SGHVS, FQNEAQ. This CDR3 spans 16 amino acids. Trimming removed 4 bases from V and 2 bases from J; junction bases left unmatched: 3. CDR3 in amino acids: CASSSRLAGGQETQYF. The CDR3 region has the DNA TGTGCCAGCAGCTCCCGACTAGCGGGGGGGCAAGAGACCCAGTACTTC.

A remark on this clonotype: At one end, the junction sequence differs from germline, possibly due to a read error. This chain connects TRBV7-8 to TRBJ1-5; D unresolved. Germline V lookup: CDR1 SGHVS, CDR2 FQNEAQ. CDR3 length equals 13 residues. This CDR3 is CASSLAGGPPTQF. The CDR3 DNA reads TGTGCCAGCAGCCTTGCAGGAGGTCCGCCTACGCAGTTT.

For this clonotype: One end of the junction fails to match germline, which may point to a read error. This chain connects TRBV7-9 to TRBJ2-3; TRBD2 agrees at 9 bases. CDR3 length: 14 residues. The V gene's germline CDR1 is SEHNR and CDR2 FQNEAQ (reference sequence). In DNA, the CDR3 is TGTGCCAGCAGCTTTGCAAGAAGCGGGGGGACGCATTATTTT. Its protein product is CASSFARSGGTHYF.

This chain joins TRBV11-1 and TRBJ2-1, with D hard to call. The CDR3 is 14 residues long. The germline V and J ends were trimmed by 5 bases and 8 bases, with 16 bases remaining between them. Germline V CDR1 and CDR2: SGHAT, FQDESV (reference sequence). CDR3: CASSQRAEGHEQFF. CDR3 coding DNA: TGTGCCAGCAGCCAACGGGCCGAAGGCCATGAGCAGTTCTTC.